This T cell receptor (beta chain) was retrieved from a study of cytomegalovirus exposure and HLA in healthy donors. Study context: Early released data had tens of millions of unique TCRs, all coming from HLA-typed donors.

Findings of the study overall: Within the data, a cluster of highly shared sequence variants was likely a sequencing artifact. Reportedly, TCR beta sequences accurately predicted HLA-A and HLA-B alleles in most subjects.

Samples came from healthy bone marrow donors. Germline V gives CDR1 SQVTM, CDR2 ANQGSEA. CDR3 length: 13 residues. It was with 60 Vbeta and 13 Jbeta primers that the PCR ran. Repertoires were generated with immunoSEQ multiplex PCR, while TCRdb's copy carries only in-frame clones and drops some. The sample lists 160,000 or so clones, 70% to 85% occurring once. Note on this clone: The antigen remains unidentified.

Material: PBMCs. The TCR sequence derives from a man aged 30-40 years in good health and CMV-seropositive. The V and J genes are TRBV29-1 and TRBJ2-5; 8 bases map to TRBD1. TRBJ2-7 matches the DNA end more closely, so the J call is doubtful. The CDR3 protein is CSVRTGSFYEQYF. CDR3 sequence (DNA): TGCAGCGTTCGGACAGGGTCGTTCTACGAGCAGTACTTC.